This is a list of T cell receptor beta chains from one sample in a study of blood T cell repertoires in COVID-19. Produced via immunoSEQ multiplex PCR; TCRdb's table is partial and in-frame only. The data contain 130,000 or so clones, over 75% of them singletons. The sequenced material came from peripheral blood. The origin of the receptors is a human donor in a cohort sampled during active COVID-19. Each CDR3 is given with its conserved first and last residue. Each record gives: V gene, clone size, J gene, D gene, CDR3 protein, CDR3 DNA. A D gene is named only where the DNA matches it firmly. Expanded clones get a size class; other rows say once, few or many, or leave the size out.

v_gene: TRBV6-4
abundance: once
j_gene: TRBJ1-2
d_gene: TRBD1
CDR3aa: CASSDSPGGLYYGYTF
CDR3nt: TGTGCCAGCAGTGACTCCCCAGGGGGCTTGTACTATGGCTACACCTTC

v_gene: TRBV27
abundance: .
j_gene: TRBJ2-5
d_gene: TRBD1
CDR3aa: CASSHRAGQGFKTQYF
CDR3nt: TGTGCCAGCAGCCACAGGGCGGGACAGGGGTTTAAGACCCAGTACTTC

v_gene: TRBV4-1
abundance: few
j_gene: TRBJ1-2
d_gene: TRBD1
CDR3aa: CASSQGTGLGYTF
CDR3nt: TGCGCCAGCAGCCAAGGGACAGGGCTAGGCTACACCTTC

v_gene: TRBV5-1
abundance: .
j_gene: TRBJ2-1
d_gene: TRBD1
CDR3aa: CASSSNPGGSYNEQFF
CDR3nt: TGCGCCAGCAGCTCCAACCCAGGGGGCTCCTACAATGAGCAGTTCTTC

v_gene: TRBV14
abundance: .
j_gene: TRBJ1-1
d_gene: .
CDR3aa: CASSGTQGRGTEAFF
CDR3nt: TGTGCCAGCAGCGGGACCCAAGGGAGGGGCACTGAAGCTTTCTTT

v_gene: TRBV9
abundance: .
j_gene: TRBJ1-1
d_gene: TRBD1
CDR3aa: CASSALQGFEAFF
CDR3nt: TGTGCCAGCAGCGCGTTACAGGGGTTTGAAGCTTTCTTT

v_gene: TRBV19
abundance: .
j_gene: TRBJ1-5
d_gene: .
CDR3aa: CAVGGDYSNQPQHF
CDR3nt: TGTGCCGTAGGGGGAGACTATAGCAATCAGCCCCAGCATTTT

v_gene: TRBV7-9
abundance: .
j_gene: TRBJ1-1
d_gene: TRBD1
CDR3aa: CASSSRQGPEAFF
CDR3nt: TGTGCCAGCAGCTCCAGACAGGGACCTGAAGCTTTCTTT

v_gene: TRBV19
abundance: .
j_gene: TRBJ1-2
d_gene: .
CDR3aa: CASNNWADQGYTF
CDR3nt: TGTGCCAGTAATAATTGGGCAGATCAAGGCTACACCTTC

v_gene: TRBV30
abundance: .
j_gene: TRBJ2-7
d_gene: TRBD1
CDR3aa: CAWKHQGARDEQYF
CDR3nt: TGTGCCTGGAAGCACCAGGGGGCACGAGACGAGCAGTACTTC

v_gene: TRBV6-5
abundance: .
j_gene: TRBJ2-7
d_gene: .
CDR3aa: CASSYSSGDSSYEQYF
CDR3nt: TGTGCCAGCAGTTACTCCTCGGGGGACAGCTCCTACGAGCAGTACTTC

v_gene: TRBV19
abundance: .
j_gene: TRBJ2-1
d_gene: TRBD1
CDR3aa: CASSSGGGVDEQFF
CDR3nt: TGTGCCAGTAGCTCAGGGGGCGGAGTTGATGAGCAGTTCTTC

v_gene: TRBV1
abundance: .
j_gene: TRBJ2-5
d_gene: .
CDR3aa: CTSSQFNRVLGQETQYF
CDR3nt: TGCACCAGCAGCCAGTTTAACAGGGTACTGGGCCAAGAGACCCAGTACTTC

v_gene: TRBV7-9
abundance: .
j_gene: TRBJ1-1
d_gene: .
CDR3aa: CASSLVGRNTEAFF
CDR3nt: TGTGCCAGCAGCTTGGTCGGGAGGAACACTGAAGCTTTCTTT

v_gene: TRBV18
abundance: .
j_gene: TRBJ1-3
d_gene: .
CDR3aa: CASSTGGAGTGNTIYF
CDR3nt: TGTGCCAGCTCTACCGGAGGGGCGGGCACTGGAAACACCATATATTTT

v_gene: TRBV9
abundance: .
j_gene: TRBJ1-2
d_gene: .
CDR3aa: CASSVGLGANYGYTF
CDR3nt: TGTGCCAGCAGCGTAGGTTTGGGGGCAAACTATGGCTACACCTTC

v_gene: TRBV2
abundance: .
j_gene: TRBJ2-1
d_gene: TRBD2
CDR3aa: CASSVETSGINEQFF
CDR3nt: TGTGCCAGCAGTGTAGAGACTAGCGGGATCAATGAGCAGTTCTTC

v_gene: TRBV27
abundance: .
j_gene: TRBJ2-1
d_gene: .
CDR3aa: CASKTLAGSSYNEQFF
CDR3nt: TGTGCCAGCAAGACCCTAGCTGGGAGTTCCTACAATGAGCAGTTCTTC

v_gene: TRBV2
abundance: .
j_gene: TRBJ1-5
d_gene: .
CDR3aa: CASSEQGIPGQPQHF
CDR3nt: TGTGCCAGCAGTGAGCAGGGGATTCCCGGTCAGCCCCAGCATTTT

v_gene: TRBV3-1/TRBV3-2
abundance: .
j_gene: TRBJ2-7
d_gene: TRBD1
CDR3aa: CASSQHGTGDNEQYF
CDR3nt: TGTGCCAGCAGCCAACACGGGACAGGGGACAACGAGCAGTACTTC

v_gene: TRBV2
abundance: .
j_gene: TRBJ2-1
d_gene: .
CDR3aa: CASSKAGYYNEQFF
CDR3nt: TGTGCCAGCAGCAAAGCGGGTTATTACAATGAGCAGTTCTTC

v_gene: TRBV28
abundance: .
j_gene: TRBJ2-1
d_gene: .
CDR3aa: CASETLGGGSYNEQFF
CDR3nt: TGTGCCAGCGAAACCTTAGGGGGGGGCTCCTACAATGAGCAGTTCTTC

v_gene: TRBV7-3
abundance: .
j_gene: TRBJ2-3
d_gene: .
CDR3aa: CASSPSPGAQYF
CDR3nt: TGTGCCAGCAGCCCATCCCCGGGAGCGCAGTATTTT

v_gene: TRBV3-1/TRBV3-2
abundance: .
j_gene: TRBJ1-1
d_gene: .
CDR3aa: CASSSGTLAFF
CDR3nt: TGTGCCAGCAGCTCCGGGACACTAGCTTTCTTT

v_gene: TRBV7-9
abundance: .
j_gene: TRBJ2-5
d_gene: TRBD2
CDR3aa: CATKREGSTQYF
CDR3nt: TGTGCCACGAAGCGGGAGGGCTCGACCCAGTACTTC